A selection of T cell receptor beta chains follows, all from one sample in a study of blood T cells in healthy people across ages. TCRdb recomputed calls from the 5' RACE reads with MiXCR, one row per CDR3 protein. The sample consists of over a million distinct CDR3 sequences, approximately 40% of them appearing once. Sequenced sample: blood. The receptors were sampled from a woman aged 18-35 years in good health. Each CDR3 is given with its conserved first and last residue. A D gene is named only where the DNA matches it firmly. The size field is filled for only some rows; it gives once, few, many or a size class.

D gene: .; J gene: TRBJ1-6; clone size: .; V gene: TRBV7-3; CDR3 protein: CASSFGSPPLHF; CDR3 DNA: TGTGCCAGCAGCTTCGGGAGCCCACCCCTCCACTTT
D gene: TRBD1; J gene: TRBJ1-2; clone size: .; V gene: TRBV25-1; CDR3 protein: CASSESQWTGSSYGYTF; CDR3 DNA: TGTGCCAGCAGTGAAAGTCAGTGGACAGGGTCGAGCTATGGCTACACCTTC
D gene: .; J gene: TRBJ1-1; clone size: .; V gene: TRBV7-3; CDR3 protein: CASSFQVDTEAFF; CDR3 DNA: TGTGCCAGCAGCTTTCAGGTGGACACTGAAGCTTTCTTT
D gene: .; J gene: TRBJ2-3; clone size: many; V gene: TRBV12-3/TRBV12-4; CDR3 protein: CASSFRASTDTQYF; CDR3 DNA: TGTGCCAGCAGTTTCCGAGCTAGCACAGATACGCAGTATTTT
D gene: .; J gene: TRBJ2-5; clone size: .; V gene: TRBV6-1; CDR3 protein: CASSEALLQGRETQYF; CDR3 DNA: TGTGCCAGCAGTGAAGCGCTTCTACAGGGCCGGGAGACCCAGTACTTC
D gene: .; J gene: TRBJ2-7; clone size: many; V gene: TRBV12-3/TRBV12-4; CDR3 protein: CASSPHPYEQYF; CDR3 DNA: TGTGCCAGCAGTCCCCACCCCTACGAGCAGTACTTC
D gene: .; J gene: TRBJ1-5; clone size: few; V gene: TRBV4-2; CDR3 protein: CASSQDKTGPSGNQPQHF; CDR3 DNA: TGTGCCAGCAGCCAAGATAAAACAGGCCCTTCAGGGAATCAGCCCCAGCATTTT
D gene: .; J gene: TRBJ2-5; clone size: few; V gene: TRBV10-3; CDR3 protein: CAIRGSTGDQYF; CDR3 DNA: TGTGCCATCCGAGGGTCTACCGGTGACCAGTACTTC
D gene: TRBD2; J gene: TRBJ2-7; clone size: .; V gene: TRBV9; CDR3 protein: CASSVGGSGGYNEQYF; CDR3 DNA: TGTGCCAGCAGCGTAGGAGGTAGCGGGGGGTACAATGAGCAGTACTTC
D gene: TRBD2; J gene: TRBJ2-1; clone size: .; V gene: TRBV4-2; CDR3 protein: CASSSLSSGLAGGGDEQFF; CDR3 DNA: TGTGCCAGCAGCTCACTTTCCTCGGGACTAGCGGGGGGGGGCGATGAGCAGTTCTTC
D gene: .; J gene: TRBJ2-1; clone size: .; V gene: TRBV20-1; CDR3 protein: CSAREERNEQFF; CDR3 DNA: TGCAGTGCCAGAGAGGAACGGAATGAGCAGTTCTTC
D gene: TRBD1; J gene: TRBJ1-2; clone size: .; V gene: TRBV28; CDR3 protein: CASSGRDRSLYGYTF; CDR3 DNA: TGTGCCAGCAGTGGCCGGGACAGGAGTCTCTATGGCTACACCTTC
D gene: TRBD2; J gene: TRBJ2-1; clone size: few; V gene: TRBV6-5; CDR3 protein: CASSYGSSGRNYNEQFF; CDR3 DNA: TGTGCCAGCAGTTACGGGTCTAGCGGGAGGAATTACAATGAGCAGTTCTTC
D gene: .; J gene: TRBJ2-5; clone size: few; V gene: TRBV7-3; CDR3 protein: CASSRSLSETQYF; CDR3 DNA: TGTGCCAGCAGCCGGAGCCTCTCAGAGACCCAGTACTTC
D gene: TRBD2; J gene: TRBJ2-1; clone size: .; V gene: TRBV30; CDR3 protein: CAWSGTSGAYNEQFF; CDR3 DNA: TGTGCCTGGAGTGGGACTAGCGGGGCCTACAATGAGCAGTTCTTC
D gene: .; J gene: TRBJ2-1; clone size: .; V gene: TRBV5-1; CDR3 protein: CASSLETNSYNEQFF; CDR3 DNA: TGCGCCAGCAGCTTGGAGACTAACTCCTACAATGAGCAGTTCTTC
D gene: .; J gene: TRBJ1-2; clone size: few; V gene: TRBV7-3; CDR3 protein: CASSKGDGYTF; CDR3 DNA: TGTGCCAGCAGCAAAGGGGATGGCTACACCTTC
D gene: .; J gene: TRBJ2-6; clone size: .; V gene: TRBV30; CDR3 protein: CAWSVGRTGANVLTF; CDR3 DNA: TGTGCCTGGAGTGTGGGAAGAACTGGGGCCAACGTCCTGACTTTC
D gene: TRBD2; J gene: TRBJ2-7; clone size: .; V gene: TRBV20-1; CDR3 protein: CSAISGSSYNEQYF; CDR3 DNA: TGCAGTGCTATTAGCGGGAGCTCCTACAATGAGCAGTACTTC
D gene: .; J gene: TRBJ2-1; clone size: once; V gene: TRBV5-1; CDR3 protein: CASSLSARQDNERFF; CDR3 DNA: TGCGCCAGCAGCTTGAGTGCTCGGCAGGACAATGAGCGGTTCTTC
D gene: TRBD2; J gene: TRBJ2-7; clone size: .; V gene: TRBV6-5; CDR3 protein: CASSRWTSGDNEQYF; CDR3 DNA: TGTGCCAGCAGCCGGTGGACTAGCGGAGACAATGAGCAGTACTTC
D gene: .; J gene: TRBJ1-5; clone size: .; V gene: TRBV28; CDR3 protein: CASNGGTQPQHF; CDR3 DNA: TGTGCCAGCAACGGGGGGACTCAGCCCCAGCATTTT
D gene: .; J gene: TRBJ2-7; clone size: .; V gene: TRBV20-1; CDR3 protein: CSALSGASSYEQYF; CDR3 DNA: TGCAGTGCCCTGTCAGGAGCCAGTTCTTACGAGCAGTACTTC
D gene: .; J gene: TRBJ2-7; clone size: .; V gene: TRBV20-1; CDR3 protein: CSARDYQQYF; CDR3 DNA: TGCAGTGCTAGAGATTATCAGCAGTACTTC
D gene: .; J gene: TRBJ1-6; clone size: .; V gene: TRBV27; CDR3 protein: CASSLSSGNNSPLHF; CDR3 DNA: TGTGCCAGCAGTTTATCGTCCGGTAATAATTCACCCCTCCACTTT
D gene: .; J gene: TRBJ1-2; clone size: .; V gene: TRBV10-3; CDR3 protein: CAISEPVVVSNYGYTF; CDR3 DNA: TGTGCCATCAGTGAGCCCGTGGTAGTCTCCAACTATGGCTACACCTTC
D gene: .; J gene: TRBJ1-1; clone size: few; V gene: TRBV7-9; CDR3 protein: CASSHGSQNTEAFF; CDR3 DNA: TGTGCCAGCAGCCACGGGTCGCAAAACACTGAAGCTTTCTTT
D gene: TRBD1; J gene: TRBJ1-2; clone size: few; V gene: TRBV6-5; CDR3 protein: CASSSRQGAGENYGYTF; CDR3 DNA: TGTGCCAGCAGTTCCCGACAGGGAGCGGGGGAAAACTATGGCTACACCTTC
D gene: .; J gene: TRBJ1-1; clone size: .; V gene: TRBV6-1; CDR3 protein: CAASQQGIDTEAFF; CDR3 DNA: TGTGCCGCCTCCCAGCAGGGTATCGACACTGAAGCTTTCTTT
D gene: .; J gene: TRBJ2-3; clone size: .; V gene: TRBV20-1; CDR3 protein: CSARWGVGGSTDTQYF; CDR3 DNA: TGCAGTGCTAGGTGGGGTGTGGGGGGTAGCACAGATACGCAGTATTTT
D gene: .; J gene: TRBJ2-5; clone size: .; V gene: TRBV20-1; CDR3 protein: CSAHEARYQETQYF; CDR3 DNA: TGCAGTGCCCATGAGGCGCGGTACCAAGAGACCCAGTACTTC
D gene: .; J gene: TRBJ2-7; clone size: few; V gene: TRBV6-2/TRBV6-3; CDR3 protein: CASSDSRVEQYF; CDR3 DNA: TGTGCCAGCAGTGACAGCAGGGTCGAGCAGTACTTC